Described below is a single T cell receptor beta chain sequence and its context. Its antigen is unidentified. These data are taken from a study of identical twins. Study-wide findings and caveats: The abundant beta clonotypes from cord blood had fewer insertions, and memory repertoires had none of this.

Using its own MiXCR run on the 5' RACE reads, TCRdb lists one record per CDR3 protein. Of hundreds of thousands of distinct CDR3 sequences listed, around 12% are singletons. V lost 6 bases and J lost 4, with 21 bases in between. The CDR3 consists of 17 residues. Germline-derived CDR1 and CDR2 are MNHEY and SMNVEV (reference sequence). These sequences were also reported in another study, on yellow fever vaccine responses in identical twins.

The rearrangement links TRBV27 to TRBJ2-2, with D perhaps matching TRBD1 or TRBD2 (6 bases each). This TCR derives from a young woman in good health. The sample was PBMCs. CDR3 sequence reads: CASRSQGTGRRTGELFF. CDR3 coding DNA: TGTGCCAGCAGATCACAAGGTACAGGGAGGCGCACCGGGGAGCTGTTTTTT.